The source of this T cell receptor (beta chain) is a study of T-cell memory formation after mild COVID-19. The wider study: Clusters of TCRs were largely donor specific.

The CDR3 has 13 residues. Per the germline V gene, CDR1 is LGHDT and CDR2 is YNNKEL (reference sequence). V lost 3 bases and J lost 0, with 6 bases in between. Via MiXCR, TCRdb re-called the 5' RACE reads, giving one row per CDR3 protein. Among about 100,000 distinct CDR3 sequences listed, over 8.5% were seen once. General observations from the study: Pre-infection memory carried some responding clones, suggesting that cross-reactive memory joined. Chiefly within CM and EM were the contracting CD4+ clones; CD8+ ones were within EMRA.

Only a few counts were recorded for this clonotype. The antigen remains unidentified. V and J are TRBV3-1 and TRBJ2-7; no firm D call. Sequencing was performed on PBMCs or a T cell subset sorted from them (not recorded which). The source of this sequence is a man younger than 30 who had mild COVID-19 (a few samples of this study predate the infection). Cell type and time point are not known. CDR3 loop: CASSQRPSYEQYF. The CDR3 nucleotides read TGTGCCAGCAGCCAGAGGCCCTCCTACGAGCAGTACTTC.